This T cell receptor (beta chain) was found in a study of shared clonotypes between healthy human individuals. Study results and caveats: Represented diversity (both genetic and exposure-history) was limited by the small number of donors.

TCRdb's table, derived via immunoSEQ multiplex PCR, lists solely in-frame clones and lacks some. The table records approximately 840,000 clones, around 96% of them present only once. The germline V gene has CDR1 MGHDK and CDR2 SYGVNS. This CDR3 contains 12 residues. V was pared by 3 bases and J by 11 bases, with 11 bases between. CD45RO-negative, CCR7-selected cells formed the naive CD8 fraction, which excluded terminally differentiated effector memory CD45RA+ cells. For this clone: The antigen remains unidentified.

Sequenced sample: naive CD8+ T cells sorted from blood. The V call is TRBV25-1, the J call TRBJ2-1, with D unresolved. The sequence came from a man between 25 and 39 years old in good health. The chain's CDR3 is CASSELAYQQFF. The DNA of the CDR3 is TGTGCCAGCAGTGAGTTGGCTTATCAGCAGTTCTTC.